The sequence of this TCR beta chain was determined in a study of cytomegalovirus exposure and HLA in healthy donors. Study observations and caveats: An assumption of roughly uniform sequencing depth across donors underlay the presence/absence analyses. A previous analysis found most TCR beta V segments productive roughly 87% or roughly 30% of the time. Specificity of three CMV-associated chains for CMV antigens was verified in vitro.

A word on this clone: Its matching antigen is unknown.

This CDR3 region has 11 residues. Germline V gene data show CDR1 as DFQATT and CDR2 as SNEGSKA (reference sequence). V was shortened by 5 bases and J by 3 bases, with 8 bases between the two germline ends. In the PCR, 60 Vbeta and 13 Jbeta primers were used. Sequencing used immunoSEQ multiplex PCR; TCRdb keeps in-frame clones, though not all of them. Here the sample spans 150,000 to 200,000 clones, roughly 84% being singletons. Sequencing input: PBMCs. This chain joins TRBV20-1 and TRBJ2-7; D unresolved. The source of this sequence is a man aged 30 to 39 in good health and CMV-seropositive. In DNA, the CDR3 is TGCAGTGCTCGCCTAGACTACGAGCAGTACTTC. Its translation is CSARLDYEQYF.